Included here is one TCR beta chain sequence, with context. What this receptor recognizes is not known. No much larger clone is present one base from it, and per-base qualities are unavailable. The sample is drawn from a study of blood T cell repertoires in COVID-19 (dated by TCRdb to 2020 to 2021). A note on the overall study: Samples covering the acute and convalescent phases of COVID-19 were provided by collaborators in the United States, Italy and Spain. The material from the prospective study consisted of cDNA or gDNA derived from T cells, B-cell-depleted T cells, or PBMCs. Subjects who had been exposed to COVID-19, were actively infected with it, or had recovered from it provided the deeply sampled blood TCRbeta repertoires that made up the dataset. A freely available public database, intended as a resource for researchers studying the immune response to SARS-CoV-2, is where the repertoires were released. The samples were drawn from two sources: the first 160 participants of the ongoing ImmuneRACE study, and 950 to 1,500 subjects contributed by 6 global collaborators. A de-identified subject ID, COVID-19 status, age in years and sex were almost always included in the sample metadata. Where available, HLA class I and class II types were taken from metadata supplied by the sample provider and were not determined by assay-based typing.

CDR1 and CDR2, per the germline V gene, are SGHRS and YFSETQ. From cysteine to phenylalanine, the CDR3 is 16 amino acids long. Of the read, only the CDR3 DNA is kept; its 48 bases are in frame from base 1. V gives up 4 bases and J gives up 8 bases, and the segment between their germline ends measures 19 bases. TCRbeta CDR3 regions were amplified from genomic DNA by means of the immunoSEQ Assay, a bias-controlled multiplex PCR. The authors' pipeline ran thus. The number of nucleated cells in each sample was estimated from the amplification of reference gene primers within the assay. To quantify the absolute abundance of each unique TCRbeta CDR3 rearrangement, sequence reads were collapsed and filtered. For each sample, productive Simpson clonality was calculated by taking the square root of Simpson's diversity index across productive rearrangements. The immuneACCESS repertoire file appears here via TCRdb, limited to in-frame rearrangements. These files lack a portion of the clones; in checked studies, under half of the deficit traces to unresolved V genes, and the cause of the others is not known. The V and J calls and the clone size are those of that table, but D and trimming were determined from the DNA. This sample has 300,000 to 350,000 clones in its table, and about 86% of those were observed once. The top ten constitute 3% of the sample.

The paper as a whole reports these results and caveats: The amount of clinical and demographic metadata varied by source and participant and was provided uncurated.

Whole blood was collected in K2EDTA tubes by collaborating institutions according to the institutions' own protocols. For TCRbeta analysis, collaborators shipped samples in one of three forms: frozen whole blood, isolated PBMCs, or DNA extracted from either of those sample types. This receptor chain uses TRBV5-1 and TRBJ2-6; the D gene is perhaps TRBD1, from 6 matching bases. The clonotype originates from a man aged 25 to 40 with active or convalescent COVID-19. Sequenced sample: peripheral blood. The sequence in DNA is TGCGCCAGCAGCCCGCGTCAGGGGACGAAGTCCAACGTCCTGACTTTC. Its product reads: CASSPRQGTKSNVLTF.